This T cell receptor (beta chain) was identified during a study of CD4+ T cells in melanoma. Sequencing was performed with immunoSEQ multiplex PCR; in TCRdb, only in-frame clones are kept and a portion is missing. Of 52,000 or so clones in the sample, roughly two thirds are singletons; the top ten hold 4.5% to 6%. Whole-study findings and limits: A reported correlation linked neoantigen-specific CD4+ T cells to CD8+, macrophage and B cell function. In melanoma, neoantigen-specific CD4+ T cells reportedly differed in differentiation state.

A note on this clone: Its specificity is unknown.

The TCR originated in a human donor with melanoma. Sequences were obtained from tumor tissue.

CDR3 coding DNA: TGTGCCAGTAGCCTCAGGGCTATGAACACTGAAGCTTTCTTT. This codes for CASSLRAMNTEAFF. The chain uses TRBV19 and TRBJ1-1, with D tentatively TRBD1 (5 bases). This CDR3 contains 14 residues. From germline, CDR1 is LNHDA and CDR2 SQIVND (reference sequence). V was trimmed by 6 bases and J by 0 bases, leaving 11 bases between them.